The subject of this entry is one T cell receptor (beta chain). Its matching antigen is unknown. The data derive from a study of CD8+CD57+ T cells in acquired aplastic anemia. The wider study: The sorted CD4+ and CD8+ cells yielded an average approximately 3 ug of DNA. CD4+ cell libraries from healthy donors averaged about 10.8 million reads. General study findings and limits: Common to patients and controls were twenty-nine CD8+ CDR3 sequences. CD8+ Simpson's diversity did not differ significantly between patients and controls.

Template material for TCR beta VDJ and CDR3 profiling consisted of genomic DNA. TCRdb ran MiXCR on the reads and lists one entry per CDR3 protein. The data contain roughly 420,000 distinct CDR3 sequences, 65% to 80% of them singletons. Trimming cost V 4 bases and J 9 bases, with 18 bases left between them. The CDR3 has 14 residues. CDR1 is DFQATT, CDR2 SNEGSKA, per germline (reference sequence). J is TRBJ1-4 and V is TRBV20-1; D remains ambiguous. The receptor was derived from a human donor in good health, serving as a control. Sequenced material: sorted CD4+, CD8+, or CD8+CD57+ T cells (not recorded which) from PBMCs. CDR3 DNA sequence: TGCAGTGCTACCAATCCGGGGATAGAAAAAAAACTGTTTTTT. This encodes CSATNPGIEKKLFF.